This passage covers 22 T cell receptor beta chains from one sample sequenced in a study of T-cell reconstitution after alpha-beta-depleted transplantation in children. As it was prepared, the TCRbeta library received unique molecular identifiers. Each CDR3 protein gets one entry after TCRdb re-called the PCR reads with MiXCR. The repertoire includes 300,000 to 350,000 distinct CDR3 sequences, 15% to 20% of them detected once, and about 41% sits in the top ten. The sample in question was PBMCs, mostly from graft donor cells, obtained 360 days after TCRalphabeta/CD19-depleted stem cell transplant. The receptors derive from a male patient aged 2-15 years who had a stem cell transplant for acute lymphoblastic leukemia, so the T cells may come from the graft donor.

This clonotype was seen a handful of times. The rearrangement joins TRBV14 to TRBJ1-2; perhaps TRBD1 as D (6 bases). This CDR3 has 17 residues. Germline V gives CDR1 SGHDN, CDR2 FVKESK. Trimming left V 2 bases short and J 0 bases short, with 16 bases between. CDR3 nucleotide sequence: TGTGCCAGCAGCCAAATTATCGGGGACACTCCTAACTATGGCTACACCTTC. Its protein is CASSQIIGDTPNYGYTF.

This clonotype occurred once. The J gene is TRBJ1-1, the V gene TRBV12-3 or TRBV12-4, with a weak D call TRBD1 (5 bases). Trimming left V 5 bases short and J 1 base short, with 11 bases between. The CDR3 runs 14 residues. The CDR3: CASSPGIRNTEAFF. The DNA of the CDR3 is TGTGCCAGCAGTCCAGGGATACGGAACACTGAAGCTTTCTTT.

The V gene is TRBV5-1, the J gene TRBJ1-1; 9 bases are shared with TRBD1. Germline CDR1 reads SGHRS; CDR2 reads YFSETQ. This CDR3 comprises 13 residues. With 3 bases clipped from V and 7 bases from J, the junction kept 4 bases outside the gene matches. The CDR3 sequence is CASSSGTGREAFF. The CDR3 region has the DNA TGCGCCAGCAGCTCAGGGACAGGGCGTGAAGCTTTCTTT.

In this sample, this clonotype turned up a few times. The CDR3 reads CASSTRREWGGTDTQYF. DNA for the CDR3: TGTGCCAGCAGTACCAGGCGGGAGTGGGGGGGTACAGATACGCAGTATTTT. The V and J genes are TRBV6-1 and TRBJ2-3; 7 nucleotides align to TRBD2. V was clipped by 5 bases and J by 3 bases; unmatched bases: 14. There are 17 residues in the CDR3. Germline CDR1 reads MNHNS; CDR2 reads SASEGT.

V gene TRBV12-3 or TRBV12-4 combines with J gene TRBJ2-1; the D call may be TRBD1 or TRBD2 (6 bases each). The CDR3 extends over 12 amino acids. Trimming shortened V by 6 bases and J by 9 bases, and 12 bases separated the two germline ends. For the CDR3, the DNA is TGTGCCAGCAGGGGGGGCAGGGGTGAGCAGTTCTTC. Translated, it gives CASRGGRGEQFF.

The chain couples TRBV15 to TRBJ2-7; 7 nucleotides align to TRBD2. Germline CDR1 LNHNV, CDR2 YYDKDF (reference sequence). Germline trimming cut 5 bases from V and 4 bases from J; bases unmatched to any gene: 5. The CDR3 covers 13 residues. The CDR3 region is CATSGGSNYEQYF. The CDR3 bases are TGTGCCACCAGCGGCGGGAGTAATTACGAGCAGTACTTC.

This clonotype has only a few counts. The chain couples TRBV29-1 to TRBJ2-1; no firm D call. V lost 0 bases, J lost 0 bases, and 15 bases lay in between. Germline V lookup: CDR1 SQVTM, CDR2 ANQGSEA. CDR3 length: 17 amino acids. The CDR3 region has the DNA TGCAGCGTTGAAGATCCCCAGACAACCCCCTCCTACAATGAGCAGTTCTTC. Residues: CSVEDPQTTPSYNEQFF.

The rearrangement joins TRBV12-3 or TRBV12-4 to TRBJ2-3, with no clear D. V gave up 5 bases and J gave up 1 base, with 10 bases separating them. The CDR3 loop spans 14 amino acids. The CDR3 loop is CASSPEYRTDTQYF. The CDR3 nucleotides read TGTGCCAGCAGTCCGGAGTACCGCACAGATACGCAGTATTTT.

There are many counts of this clonotype. The rearrangement joins TRBV20-1 to TRBJ2-7; D uncertain. Germline CDR1 DFQATT, CDR2 SNEGSKA (reference sequence). V was trimmed by 0 bases and J by 0 bases, leaving 6 bases between them. The CDR3 contains 13 residues. CDR3: CSARDESSYEQYF. The CDR3 DNA sequence: TGCAGTGCTAGAGATGAGAGCTCCTACGAGCAGTACTTC.

This clonotype was detected once. The chain combines TRBV6-1 with TRBJ2-7; 8 bases line up with TRBD2. Germline V lookup: CDR1 MNHNS, CDR2 SASEGT. The CDR3 has 13 residues. CDR3 loop: CARPGTSSYEQYF. The CDR3 DNA reads TGTGCGAGGCCGGGGACTAGCTCCTACGAGCAGTACTTC.

The chain has TRBV5-5 and TRBJ2-5; D unclear. The CDR3 has 14 residues. The V gene lost 4 bases and the J gene lost 1 base, with 11 bases spanning the gap. Germline V lookup: CDR1 SGHKS, CDR2 YYEKEE (reference sequence). CDR3 bases: TGTGCCAGCAGCCCCCCGGTCCGCCAAGAGACCCAGTACTTC. Protein: CASSPPVRQETQYF.

The chain is built from TRBV4-1 and TRBJ2-3; tentatively, D is TRBD1 or TRBD2 (5 bases each). Looked up from germline, CDR1 is MGHRA and CDR2 is YSYEKL. This CDR3 comprises 18 residues. V lost 0 bases and J lost 6, with 22 bases in between. Written as DNA, the CDR3 is TGCGCCAGCAGCCAAGATGAGGGCAGGGTCTGGGCAAAGGATACGCAGTATTTT. Protein product: CASSQDEGRVWAKDTQYF.

This clonotype was counted a few times. The chain links TRBV10-3 to TRBJ2-7; TRBD1 agrees at 8 bases. The CDR3 runs 16 residues. V lost 4 bases and J lost 4; bases outside the gene matches: 12. Germline assignment: CDR1 ENHRY and CDR2 SYGVKD. The CDR3: CAISGDRSRPFYEQYF. CDR3 nucleotides: TGTGCCATCAGTGGGGACAGGTCCCGTCCCTTTTACGAGCAGTACTTC.

The chain couples TRBV6-1 to TRBJ2-5; the match to TRBD2 covers 9 bases. The CDR3 covers 14 residues. The germline V gene has CDR1 MNHNS and CDR2 SASEGT. V lost 7 bases, J lost 4 bases, and 7 bases stayed unmatched. The CDR3 sequence: CASIAGTSRETQYF. In nucleotides, the CDR3 is TGTGCCAGCATCGCCGGGACTAGCAGAGAGACCCAGTACTTC.

V and J are TRBV27 and TRBJ2-1, with a weak D call TRBD1 (5 bases). Trimming cost V 2 bases and J 8 bases, with 19 bases left between them. This CDR3 has 16 residues. Germline V gives CDR1 MNHEY, CDR2 SMNVEV (reference sequence). The DNA of the CDR3 is TGTGCCAGCAGTTTAGGGGCAGCGATGCGGTCAGATGAGCAGTTCTTC. This translates into CASSLGAAMRSDEQFF.

The chain recombines TRBV2 with TRBJ2-3; 10 bases are a match to TRBD1. Germline CDR1 and CDR2: SNHLY and FYNNEI. V lost 6 bases and J lost 3; bases outside the gene matches: 12. The CDR3 has 17 amino acids. CDR3 sequence reads: CASRGIRGQGMTDTQYF. The CDR3 nucleotides read TGTGCCAGCAGAGGAATCAGGGGACAGGGGATGACAGATACGCAGTATTTT.

This chain joins TRBV6-5 and TRBJ2-1; 9 nucleotides align to TRBD2. The CDR3 has 19 residues. Germline V gene data show CDR1 as MNHEY and CDR2 as SVGAGI. J gave up 0 bases and V 0 bases, and 9 bases lay outside the gene matches. Here the CDR3 reads CASSYSTNSGRPSYNEQFF. In DNA, the CDR3 is TGTGCCAGCAGTTACTCAACCAATAGCGGGAGACCCTCCTACAATGAGCAGTTCTTC.

This clonotype was seen many times. CDR3 sequence: CASSYYTGGPDEQYF. The DNA of the CDR3 is TGTGCCAGCAGTTACTATACAGGGGGGCCGGACGAGCAGTACTTC. The chain has TRBV6-5 and TRBJ2-7; 8 positions match TRBD1. Germline CDR1 is MNHEY and CDR2 is SVGAGI. This CDR3 has 15 residues. V shed 1 base, J shed 5 bases, and the junction held 7 bases outside the gene matches.

The chain uses TRBV20-1 and TRBJ2-7; TRBD2 agrees at 12 bases. Trimming at V came to 3 bases and at J to 4 bases, leaving 1 base not matched to a gene. The V gene's germline CDR1 is DFQATT and CDR2 SNEGSKA (reference sequence). The CDR3 spans 13 residues. As DNA, the CDR3 is TGCAGTGCTAGGGGGACTAGCGGGTACGAGCAGTACTTC. Amino acids: CSARGTSGYEQYF.

The rearrangement links TRBV5-6 to TRBJ1-4; D is unclear. The V gene's germline CDR1 is SGHDT and CDR2 YYEEEE. This CDR3 region has 14 residues. The ends were cut back, 0 bases at V and 8 bases at J, with 11 bases in the middle. The CDR3 spells CASSLVRAPEKLFF. In DNA form, the CDR3 reads TGTGCCAGCAGCTTGGTCCGGGCTCCGGAAAAACTGTTTTTT.

V usage is TRBV19 and J usage is TRBJ1-5; 7 bases line up with TRBD1. Germline CDR1 reads LNHDA; CDR2 reads SQIVND (reference sequence). The V segment lost 5 bases and the J segment 1 base; nucleotides outside the gene matches: 5. The CDR3 totals 15 residues. This chain's CDR3 is CASSQGGRSNQPQHF. The CDR3 DNA reads TGTGCCAGTAGTCAGGGGGGACGGAGCAATCAGCCCCAGCATTTT. Full variable domain (outside the CDR3, taken from reference TRBV19 and TRBJ1-5): DGGITQSPKYLFRKEGQNVTLSCEQNLNHDAMYWYRQDPGQGLRLIYYSQIVNDFQKGDIAEGYSVSREKKESFPLTVTSAQKNPTAFYLCASSQGGRSNQPQHFGDGTRLSIL.

This chain uses TRBV5-5 with TRBJ1-2, with D perhaps matching TRBD1 (6 bases). From germline, CDR1 is SGHKS and CDR2 YYEKEE (reference sequence). The germline V and J ends were trimmed by 5 bases and 3 bases, with 20 bases remaining between them. The CDR3 sequence is 16 residues long. The chain's CDR3 is CASRSGETGPYYGYTF. CDR3 nucleotides: TGTGCCAGCAGGTCAGGGGAAACGGGCCCTTACTATGGCTACACCTTC. Filled out from reference TRBV5-5 and TRBJ1-2, the complete variable domain reads DAGVTQSPTHLIKTRGQQVTLRCSPISGHKSVSWYQQVLGQGPQFIFQYYEKEERGRGNFPDRFSARQFPNYSSELNVNALLLGDSALYLCASRSGETGPYYGYTFGSGTRLTVV.